This TCR beta chain was documented in a study of cytomegalovirus exposure and HLA in healthy donors. Study-wide results and caveats: Per a prior analysis, the majority of TCR beta V segments were productive roughly 87% or roughly 30% of the time. In presence/absence analyses, roughly uniform sequencing depth across donors was assumed. Later analysis demonstrated an association between a missense DCLRE1C variant and TCR beta V- and J-gene trimming.

Healthy bone marrow donors supplied every sample. Trimming removed 6 bases from V and 6 bases from J, with 15 bases in between. Germline V CDR1 and CDR2: LNHDA, SQIVND (reference sequence). The CDR3 is 14 residues long. Both 60 Vbeta primers and 13 Jbeta primers went into the PCR. The table came from immunoSEQ multiplex PCR; TCRdb's copy has only in-frame clones and leaves some out. Of about 150,000 clones listed, around 74% were seen once; the top ten hold about 1.3%. On this clone: No antigen is known for it.

The receptor was derived from a man younger than 30 in good health and CMV-seronegative. The sequencing input was PBMCs. The chain is built from TRBV19 and TRBJ1-5; the D gene is possibly TRBD1 (6 bases). CDR3 in DNA: TGTGCCAGTAGCCCCGCGGGGGCAGGTCAGCCCCAGCATTTT. Protein: CASSPAGAGQPQHF.